This TCR beta chain emerged from a study of shared T cell receptors in the human thymus. The assay was immunoSEQ multiplex PCR, and TCRdb's table has in-frame clones only and misses some. Seen here are about 660,000 clones, about 89% observed once, and the top ten hold 0.0094%. The CDR3 consists of 12 residues. CDR1 MNHNS and CDR2 SASEGT come from the germline V gene. The V and J ends lost 1 base and 7 bases respectively, with 7 bases between them. These data were likewise used in another study, on human thymus T cells. Per that study: Serving as donors were healthy Finnish infants, each of whom was having open corrective surgery for congenital heart defects. The thymus tissue came from resections taken during corrective heart surgery. The authors found apparently biased V and J gene usage in thymic and blood repertoires. Unrelated individuals were reported by related research to share highly overlapping thymic repertoires.

This chain connects TRBV6-1 to TRBJ1-2; no firm D call. The clonotype comes from a boy in the first two years of life with a congenital heart defect. Specimen: thymocytes. The CDR3 region is CASSEVHSGYTF. The CDR3 DNA is TGTGCCAGCAGTGAAGTTCACAGTGGCTACACCTTC.